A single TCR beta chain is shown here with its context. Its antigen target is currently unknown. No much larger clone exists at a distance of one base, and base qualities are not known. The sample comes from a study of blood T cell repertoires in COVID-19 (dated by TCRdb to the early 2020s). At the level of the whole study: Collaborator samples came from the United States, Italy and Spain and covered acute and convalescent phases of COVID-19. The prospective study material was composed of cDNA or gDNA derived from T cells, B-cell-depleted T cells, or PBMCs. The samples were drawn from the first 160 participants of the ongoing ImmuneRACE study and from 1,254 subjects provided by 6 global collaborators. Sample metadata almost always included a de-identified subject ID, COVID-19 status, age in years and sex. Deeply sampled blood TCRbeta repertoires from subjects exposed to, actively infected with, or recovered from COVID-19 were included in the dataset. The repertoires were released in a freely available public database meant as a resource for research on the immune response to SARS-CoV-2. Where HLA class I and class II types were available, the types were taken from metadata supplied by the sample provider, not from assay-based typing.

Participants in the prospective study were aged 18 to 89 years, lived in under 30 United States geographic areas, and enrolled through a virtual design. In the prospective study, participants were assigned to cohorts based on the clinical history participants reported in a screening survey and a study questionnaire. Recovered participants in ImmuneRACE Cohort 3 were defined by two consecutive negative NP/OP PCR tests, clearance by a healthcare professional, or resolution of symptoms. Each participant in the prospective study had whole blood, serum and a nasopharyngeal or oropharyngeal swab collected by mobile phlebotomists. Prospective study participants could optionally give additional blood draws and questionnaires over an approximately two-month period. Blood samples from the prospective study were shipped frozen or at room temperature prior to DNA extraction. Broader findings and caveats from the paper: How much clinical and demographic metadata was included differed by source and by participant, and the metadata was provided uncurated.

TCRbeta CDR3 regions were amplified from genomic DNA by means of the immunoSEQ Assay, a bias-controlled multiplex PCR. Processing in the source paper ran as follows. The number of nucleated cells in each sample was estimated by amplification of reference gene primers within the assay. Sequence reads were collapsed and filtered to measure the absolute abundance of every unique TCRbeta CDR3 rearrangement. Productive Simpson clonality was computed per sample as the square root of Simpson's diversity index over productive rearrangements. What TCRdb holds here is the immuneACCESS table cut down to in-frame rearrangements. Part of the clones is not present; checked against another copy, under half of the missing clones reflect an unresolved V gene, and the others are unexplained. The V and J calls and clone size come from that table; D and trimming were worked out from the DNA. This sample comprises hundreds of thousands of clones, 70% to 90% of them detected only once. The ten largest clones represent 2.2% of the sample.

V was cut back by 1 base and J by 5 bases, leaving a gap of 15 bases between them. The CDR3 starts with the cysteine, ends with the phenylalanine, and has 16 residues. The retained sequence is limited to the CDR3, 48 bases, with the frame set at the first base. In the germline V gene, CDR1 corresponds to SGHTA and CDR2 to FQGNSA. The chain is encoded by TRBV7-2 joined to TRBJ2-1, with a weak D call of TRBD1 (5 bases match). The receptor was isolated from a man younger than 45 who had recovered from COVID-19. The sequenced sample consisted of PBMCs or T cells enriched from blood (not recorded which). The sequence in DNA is TGTGCCAGCAGCTTAGTGGGGCCGGGCACCCACAATGAGCAGTTCTTC. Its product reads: CASSLVGPGTHNEQFF.